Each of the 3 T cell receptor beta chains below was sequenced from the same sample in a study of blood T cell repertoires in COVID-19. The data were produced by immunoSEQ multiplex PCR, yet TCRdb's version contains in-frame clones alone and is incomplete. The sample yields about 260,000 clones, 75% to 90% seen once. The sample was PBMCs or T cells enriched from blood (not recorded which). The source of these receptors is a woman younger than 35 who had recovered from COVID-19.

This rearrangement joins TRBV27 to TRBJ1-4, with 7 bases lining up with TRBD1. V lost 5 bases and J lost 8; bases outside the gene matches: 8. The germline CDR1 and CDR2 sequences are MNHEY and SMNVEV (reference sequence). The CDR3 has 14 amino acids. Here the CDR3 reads CASSRAGRGEKLFF. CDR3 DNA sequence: TGTGCCAGCAGTCGGGCGGGCAGGGGGGAAAAACTGTTTTTT.

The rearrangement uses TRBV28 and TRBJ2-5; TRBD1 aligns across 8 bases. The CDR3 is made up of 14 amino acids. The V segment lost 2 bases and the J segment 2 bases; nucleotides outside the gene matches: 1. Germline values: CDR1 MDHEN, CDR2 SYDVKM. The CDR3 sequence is CASSLRDRQETQYF. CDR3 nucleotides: TGTGCCAGCAGTTTACGGGACAGGCAAGAGACCCAGTACTTC.

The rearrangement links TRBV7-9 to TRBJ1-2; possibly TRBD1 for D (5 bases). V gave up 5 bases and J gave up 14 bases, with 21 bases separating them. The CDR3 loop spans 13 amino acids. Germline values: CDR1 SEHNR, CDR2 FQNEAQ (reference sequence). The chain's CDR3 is CASSQGRDAPRTF. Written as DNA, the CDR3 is TGTGCCAGCAGCCAAGGGAGGGACGCTCCTCGTACCTTC. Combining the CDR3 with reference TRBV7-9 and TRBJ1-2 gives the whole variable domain DTGVSQNPRHKITKRGQNVTFRCDPISEHNRLYWYRQTLGQGPEFLTYFQNEAQLEKSRLLSDRFSAERPKGSFSTLEIQRTEQGDSAMYLCASSQGRDAPRTFGSGTRLTVV.